This is a list of T cell receptor beta chains from one sample in a study of T cells expressing NK-cell markers. After re-calling the 5' RACE reads, TCRdb lists one entry per CDR3 protein, DNA absent. In all, the sample yields 550,000 to 600,000 distinct CDR3 sequences. The sample was blood T cells: a sorted CD56 or NKG2C T cell subset, CD4+ or CD8+ T cells, or bulk PBMC T cells (not recorded which). These receptors were obtained from a man between 18 and 29 years old in good health. Both conserved end residues are part of each CDR3.

v_call	cdr3_length	j_call	cdr3_aa
TRBV11-2	17	TRBJ2-7	CASSSPRKRAFSYEQYF
TRBV30	13	TRBJ2-7	CAWGKGLAYEQYF
TRBV27	15	TRBJ2-2	CASSLLGSLSGELFF
TRBV4-1	17	TRBJ2-3	CASSQDFQTARTDTQYF
TRBV7-2	15	TRBJ2-3	CASSGGQLPPDTQYF
TRBV5-1	14	TRBJ2-5	CASSPNDSQETQYF
TRBV12-3/TRBV12-4	13	TRBJ1-3	CASGEISGNTIYF
TRBV10-2	14	TRBJ2-5	CANRGTGGQETQYF
TRBV7-3	19	TRBJ2-6	CASSRRGGGAGMGANVLTF
TRBV5-5	15	TRBJ1-2	CASSSSREGAPYYTF
TRBV5-5	17	TRBJ2-5	CASSLASGTEYQETQYF
TRBV7-2	14	TRBJ2-7	CASSSGTLSYEQYF
TRBV29-1	13	TRBJ1-1	CSVAGQGNSEAFF
TRBV20-1	14	TRBJ2-5	CSAPLGQRQETQYF
TRBV5-5	12	TRBJ2-1	CASSLELGPQFF
TRBV5-5	14	TRBJ2-3	CASSLDSAGGTQYF
TRBV29-1	17	TRBJ2-7	CSVVGGGLSGGHYEQYF
TRBV7-9	14	TRBJ1-2	CASSPDGTGFVYTF
TRBV5-1	13	TRBJ1-1	CASSYRGHTEAFF
TRBV5-4	14	TRBJ1-1	CASSHKIQEGEAFF
TRBV28	14	TRBJ2-1	CASSLLDTNNEQFF
TRBV12-3/TRBV12-4	14	TRBJ1-1	CASTQGGSYTEAFF
TRBV7-2	16	TRBJ2-4	CASSLQREAAKNIQYF
TRBV18	15	TRBJ2-2	CASSAGQGRTGELFF
TRBV20-1	15	TRBJ2-7	CSAIPPGTSNYEQYF
TRBV14	13	TRBJ2-1	CASRRDGYNEQFF
TRBV14	15	TRBJ2-5	CASSQELGRQETQYF
TRBV4-3	19	TRBJ2-6	CASSQDLGQGTSGANVLTF
TRBV5-1	18	TRBJ1-1	CASSSLIRSDRGNTEAFF